These T cell receptor beta chains were read from a single sample in a study of regulatory T cells in long-lasting Graves disease. TCRdb redid the calling of the multiplex PCR reads with MiXCR, one entry per CDR3 protein. In the table there are some 450,000 distinct CDR3 sequences, around 17% of which are singletons. This same sample was also taken into another study, of T cells in Graves' hyperthyroidism and ophthalmopathy.

This material consisted of peripheral blood mononuclear cells (PBMCs), taken at new diagnosis, from a patient treated with antithyroid drugs. The receptors derive from a woman in her twenties or thirties with Graves disease. The conserved cysteine and the conserved F or W are not part of the CDR3 here. Expanded clones get a size class; other rows say once, few or many, or leave the size out.

>TRBJ2-1|NA|TRBV5-4
ASSLDLGLAGGYYNEQF
>TRBJ2-1|many|TRBV2
ASRALGYGEQF
>TRBJ2-7|NA|TRBV4-1
ASSQFSGSDGYEQY
>TRBJ1-1|many|TRBV6-1
ASRDLPGQGGRTEAF
>TRBJ1-1|many|TRBV7-9
ASSPNPALRGPEAF
>TRBJ1-4|NA|TRBV20-1
SANGQGASTNEKLF
>TRBJ2-3|many|TRBV7-7
ASSPRLAGGTDTQY
>TRBJ2-3|NA|TRBV6-2/TRBV6-3
ASSYQREKDTQY
>TRBJ2-2|many|TRBV7-2
ASSLEVSGVGELF
>TRBJ2-3|few|TRBV6-9
ASSYPRGRRGNTQY
>TRBJ2-1|many|TRBV20-1
SAHEPGGSYNEQF
>TRBJ2-3|NA|TRBV5-1
ASSLEQLARADTQY
>TRBJ1-2|NA|TRBV4-1
ASSQVGWNYGYT
>TRBJ1-6|NA|TRBV10-3
AISVGAAGGSPLH
>TRBJ2-5|few|TRBV20-1
SASGFGTSGNQETQY
>TRBJ2-3|few|TRBV30
AWSALRTSGATLLTDTQY
>TRBJ2-7|NA|TRBV7-9
ASSQQTGVTYEQY
>TRBJ2-7|many|TRBV28
ASSLRTVYEQY
>TRBJ2-3|many|TRBV6-1
ASSSVPDTQY
>TRBJ2-3|NA|TRBV6-9
ASSFWPDTQY
>TRBJ2-2|NA|TRBV4-1
ASSQGLSGVRTGELF
>TRBJ2-7|many|TRBV12-3/TRBV12-4
ASYGGDDSYEQY
>TRBJ2-1|many|TRBV11-2
ASSLATSGNYNEQF
>TRBJ1-2|NA|TRBV7-2
ASSPQRYYGYT
>TRBJ1-6|few|TRBV20-1
SKGPKNSPLH
>TRBJ1-6|NA|TRBV20-1
SAASAGAYPYNSPLH
>TRBJ2-2|NA|TRBV7-8
ASSSGLAGGWWATEQNTGELF
>TRBJ2-5|many|TRBV28
ASTSGANGRGTQY
>TRBJ2-7|many|TRBV7-2
ASSLDVTSGSRSYEQY
>TRBJ2-1|NA|TRBV12-3/TRBV12-4
ASSPIAGRNEQF
>TRBJ1-4|many|TRBV28
ASSPQGSSEKLF
>TRBJ2-5|many|TRBV28
ASSLEGTQY
>TRBJ1-5|NA|TRBV20-1
SARETGMAGNQPQH
>TRBJ2-1|NA|TRBV12-3/TRBV12-4
ASSPRSLAGGHSSSYNEQF
>TRBJ2-4|many|TRBV6-2/TRBV6-3
ASSRDRGAKNIQY
>TRBJ2-2|NA|TRBV12-3/TRBV12-4
ASSTTSLDGELF
>TRBJ2-1|many|TRBV5-1
ASSQTWGSSYNEQF
>TRBJ2-2|many|TRBV12-3/TRBV12-4
ASSPLGRNTGELF
>TRBJ2-7|few|TRBV20-1
SATRYEQY
>TRBJ2-7|NA|TRBV29-1
SAGRGRGSYEQY
>TRBJ1-1|few|TRBV6-1
ASTPRGYTEAF
>TRBJ2-1|many|TRBV7-9
ASEGPFYNEQF
>TRBJ2-1|NA|TRBV6-1
VSRLRLAGAWEQF
>TRBJ2-5|many|TRBV20-1
SARAPSGRSGTQY
>TRBJ2-1|few|TRBV7-2
ASSPDREVNEQF
>TRBJ2-1|many|TRBV7-2
ASSSSNEQF
>TRBJ1-2|many|TRBV7-2
ASSFGGTQKAYGYT
>TRBJ1-1|many|TRBV20-1
SAQSRQMNTEAF
>TRBJ1-2|once|TRBV7-9
ASSLNLREPYGYT
>TRBJ2-7|few|TRBV10-3
AIRINDGLYAEQY
>TRBJ2-2|many|TRBV6-5
ASSYSPSTGELF
>TRBJ1-1|NA|TRBV12-3/TRBV12-4
ASSSYLAGTGNTEAF
>TRBJ2-7|many|TRBV6-1
ASSPGTGGDYEQY
>TRBJ2-7|many|TRBV12-3/TRBV12-4
ASSLASSGAYEQY
>TRBJ2-7|few|TRBV4-1
ASSQPTVGVYEQY
>TRBJ2-7|many|TRBV6-2/TRBV6-3
ASSYQLYEQY
>TRBJ2-3|many|TRBV3-1
ASSRTPRGSSDTQY
>TRBJ1-1|NA|TRBV10-3
AISEGANTEAF
>TRBJ2-1|many|TRBV11-2
ASSLVASGSREQF